Below, 6 T cell receptor beta chains from the same sample are listed, as sequenced in a study of beta chain features in type 1 diabetes. Findings of the study overall: Within each of all four CD4+ subsets, Type 1 diabetes patients had TCRB CDR3s that were moderately but significantly shorter.

As every portion of the isolated RNA was reverse transcribed, the sequencing read expressed TCRB transcripts. Sequenced by immunoSEQ multiplex PCR; TCRdb stores in-frame clones only, minus some. The data show 250,000 to 350,000 clones, about 15% seen once. These receptors lack a known antigen. Sequenced: naive CD4+ T cells from blood. These receptor sequences come from a man aged 18-30 years with type 1 diabetes.

There are a few counts of this clone. This sequence joins TRBV6-5 and TRBJ2-1; 9 bases match TRBD2. This CDR3 is 14 amino acids long. Per germline, CDR1 MNHEY and CDR2 SVGAGI. V lost 5 bases to trimming and J lost 6 bases; unmatched junction nucleotides: 5. The CDR3 coding sequence is TGTGCCAGCAGTCGAGGACTAGCGCGCAATGAGCAGTTCTTC. The encoded protein is CASSRGLARNEQFF.

This clone has just a few counts. This chain joins TRBV7-2 and TRBJ2-3; 14 positions agree with TRBD2. V gave up 5 bases and J gave up 6 bases; unmatched junction bases: 7. Germline V gene lookup returns CDR1 SGHTA and CDR2 FQGNSA. The CDR3 is 16 amino acids. The CDR3, as DNA: TGTGCCAGCAGCCGGGGACTAGCGGGGGCTCGGGATACGCAGTATTTT. This gives the protein CASSRGLAGARDTQYF.

This sequence joins TRBV10-2 and TRBJ2-7; tentatively, D is TRBD2 (6 bases). The V gene lost 7 bases and the J gene lost 3 bases, with 16 bases spanning the gap. Per germline, CDR1 WSHSY and CDR2 SAAADI. The CDR3 totals 14 residues. CDR3 nucleotide sequence: TGCGCCAGCACAGGGACTCCAACTCTCTACGAGCAGTACTTC. It is translated as CASTGTPTLYEQYF.

The genes are TRBV5-6 and TRBJ1-1, with D possibly being TRBD1 (5 bases). Germline values: CDR1 SGHDT, CDR2 YYEEEE. The CDR3 is 13 amino acids. The germline V and J ends were trimmed by 4 bases and 4 bases, with 11 bases remaining between them. DNA for the CDR3: TGTGCCAGCAGCAGCAGGGTCGGCACTGAAGCTTTCTTT. This gives the protein CASSSRVGTEAFF. Together with reference TRBV5-6 and TRBJ1-1, the CDR3 gives the full variable domain: DAGVTQSPTHLIKTRGQQVTLRCSPKSGHDTVSWYQQALGQGPQFIFQYYEEEERQRGNFPDRFSGHQFPNYSSELNVNALLLGDSALYLCASSSRVGTEAFFGQGTRLTVV.

This clone was detected a few times. This CDR3 is CASSTIRDTYLFDEQFF. The CDR3 DNA is TGTGCCAGCAGCACTATTCGGGACACCTATCTGTTCGATGAGCAGTTCTTC. V is TRBV28 and J is TRBJ2-1; a weak D match, TRBD1 (6 bases). The V gene lost 6 bases and the J gene lost 8 bases, with 26 bases spanning the gap. The germline gives CDR1 MDHEN, CDR2 SYDVKM. This CDR3 contains 17 residues.

About this clone: The same CDR3 can be traced to other DNA sequences in this sample. The rearrangement joins TRBV28 to TRBJ1-2; 10 bases are shared with TRBD1. Germline assignment: CDR1 MDHEN and CDR2 SYDVKM. The V gene end was trimmed by 6 bases and the J gene end by 4 bases; junction bases not matched to a gene: 2. The CDR3 is made up of 13 amino acids. The CDR3 is CASSRDRGYGYTF. CDR3 DNA: TGTGCCAGCAGCCGGGACAGGGGCTATGGCTACACCTTC.